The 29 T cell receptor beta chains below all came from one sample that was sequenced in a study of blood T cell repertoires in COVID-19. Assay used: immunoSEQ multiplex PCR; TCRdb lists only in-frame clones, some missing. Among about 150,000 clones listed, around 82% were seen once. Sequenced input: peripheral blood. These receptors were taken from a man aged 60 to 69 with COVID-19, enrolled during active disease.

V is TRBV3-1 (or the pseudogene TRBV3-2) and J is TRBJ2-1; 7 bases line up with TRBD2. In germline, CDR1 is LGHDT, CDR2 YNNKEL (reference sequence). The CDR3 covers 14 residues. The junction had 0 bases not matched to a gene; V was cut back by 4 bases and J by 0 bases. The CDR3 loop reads CASSRDYSYNEQFF. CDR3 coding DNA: TGTGCCAGCAGCCGGGACTACTCCTACAATGAGCAGTTCTTC.

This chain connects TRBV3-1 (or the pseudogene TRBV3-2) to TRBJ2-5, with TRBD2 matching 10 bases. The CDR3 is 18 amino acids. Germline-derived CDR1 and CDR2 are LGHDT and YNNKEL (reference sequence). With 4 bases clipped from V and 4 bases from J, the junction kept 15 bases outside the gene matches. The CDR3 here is CASSPQQRAGGYRETQYF. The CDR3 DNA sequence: TGTGCCAGCAGCCCACAACAACGAGCGGGGGGGTATCGAGAGACCCAGTACTTC.

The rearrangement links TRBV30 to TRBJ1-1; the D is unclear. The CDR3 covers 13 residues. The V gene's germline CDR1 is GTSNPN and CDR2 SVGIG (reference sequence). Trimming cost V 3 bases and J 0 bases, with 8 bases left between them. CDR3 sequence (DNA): TGTGCCTGGAGACAGCAAATGAACACTGAAGCTTTCTTT. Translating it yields CAWRQQMNTEAFF.

The CDR3 coding sequence is TGTGCCACCAGTGATGGAATTGTCCGGGACGGGGAGCTGTTTTTT. This translates into CATSDGIVRDGELFF. This rearrangement joins TRBV24-1 to TRBJ2-2; a possible D gene is TRBD2 (5 bases). CDR1 is KGHDR, CDR2 SFDVKD, per germline. Between the trimmed V and J ends, which lost 3 bases and 7 bases, there was a span of 14 bases. The CDR3 totals 15 residues.

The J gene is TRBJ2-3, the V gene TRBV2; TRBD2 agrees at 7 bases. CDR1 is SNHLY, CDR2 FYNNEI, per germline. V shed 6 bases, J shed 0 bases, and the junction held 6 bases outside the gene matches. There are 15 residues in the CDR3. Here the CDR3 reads CASSGRSGSTDTQYF. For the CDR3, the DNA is TGTGCCAGCAGCGGGAGGTCGGGGAGCACAGATACGCAGTATTTT.

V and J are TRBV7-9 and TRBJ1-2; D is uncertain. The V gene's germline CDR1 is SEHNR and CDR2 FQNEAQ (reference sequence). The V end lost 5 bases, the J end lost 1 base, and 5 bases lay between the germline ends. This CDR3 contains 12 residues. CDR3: CASSRNNYGYTF. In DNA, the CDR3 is TGTGCCAGCAGCCGTAATAACTATGGCTACACCTTC.

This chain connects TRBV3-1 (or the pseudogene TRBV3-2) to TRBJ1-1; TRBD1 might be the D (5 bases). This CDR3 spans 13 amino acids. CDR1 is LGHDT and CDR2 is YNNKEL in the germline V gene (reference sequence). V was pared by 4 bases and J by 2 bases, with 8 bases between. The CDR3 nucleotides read TGTGCCAGCAGCCCGGACATTAACACTGAAGCTTTCTTT. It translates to CASSPDINTEAFF.

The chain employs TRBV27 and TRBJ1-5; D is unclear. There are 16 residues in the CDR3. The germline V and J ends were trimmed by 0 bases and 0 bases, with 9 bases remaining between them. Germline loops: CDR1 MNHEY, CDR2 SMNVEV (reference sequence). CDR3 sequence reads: CASSLSPLGSNQPQHF. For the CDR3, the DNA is TGTGCCAGCAGTTTATCCCCACTCGGTAGCAATCAGCCCCAGCATTTT.

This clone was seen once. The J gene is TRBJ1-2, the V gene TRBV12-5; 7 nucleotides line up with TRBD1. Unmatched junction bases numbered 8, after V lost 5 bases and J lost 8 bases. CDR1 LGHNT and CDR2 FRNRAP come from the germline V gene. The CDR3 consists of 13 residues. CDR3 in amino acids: CASGPDRDGGYTF. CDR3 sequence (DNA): TGTGCTAGTGGTCCCGACAGGGACGGAGGCTACACCTTC. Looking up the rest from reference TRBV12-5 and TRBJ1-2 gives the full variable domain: DARVTQTPRHKVTEMGQEVTMRCQPILGHNTVFWYRQTMMQGLELLAYFRNRAPLDDSGMPKDRFSAEMPDATLATLKIQPSEPRDSAVYFCASGPDRDGGYTFGSGTRLTVV.

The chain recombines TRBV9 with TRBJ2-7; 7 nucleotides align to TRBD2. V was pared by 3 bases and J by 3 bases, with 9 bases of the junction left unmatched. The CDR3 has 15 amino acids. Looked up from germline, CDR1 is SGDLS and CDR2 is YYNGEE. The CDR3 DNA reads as TGTGCCAGCAGCGGGGGACTAAAGGACGGCTACGAGCAGTACTTC. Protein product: CASSGGLKDGYEQYF. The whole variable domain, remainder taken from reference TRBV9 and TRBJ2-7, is DSGVTQTPKHLITATGQRVTLRCSPRSGDLSVYWYQQSLDQGLQFLIQYYNGEERAKGNILERFSAQQFPDLHSELNLSSLELGDSALYFCASSGGLKDGYEQYFGPGTRLTVT.

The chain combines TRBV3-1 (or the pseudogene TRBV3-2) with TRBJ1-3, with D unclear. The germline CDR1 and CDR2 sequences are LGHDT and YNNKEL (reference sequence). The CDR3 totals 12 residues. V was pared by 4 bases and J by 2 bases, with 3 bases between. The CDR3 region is CASSPAGNTIYF. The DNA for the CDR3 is TGTGCCAGCAGCCCCGCTGGAAACACCATATATTTT.

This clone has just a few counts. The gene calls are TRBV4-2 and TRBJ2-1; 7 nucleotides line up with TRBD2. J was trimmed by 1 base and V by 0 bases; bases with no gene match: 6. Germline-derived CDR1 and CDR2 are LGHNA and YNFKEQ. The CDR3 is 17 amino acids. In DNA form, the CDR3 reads TGTGCCAGCAGCCAAGATTTGAGCGGGACGTCCTACAATGAGCAGTTCTTC. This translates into CASSQDLSGTSYNEQFF.

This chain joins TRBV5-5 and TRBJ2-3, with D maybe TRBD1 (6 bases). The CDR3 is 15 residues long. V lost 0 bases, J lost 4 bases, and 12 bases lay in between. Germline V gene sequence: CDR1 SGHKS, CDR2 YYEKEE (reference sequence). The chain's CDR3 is CASSLVLGAADTQYF. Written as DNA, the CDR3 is TGTGCCAGCAGCTTGGTTCTGGGGGCGGCAGATACGCAGTATTTT. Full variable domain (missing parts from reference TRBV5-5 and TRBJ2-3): DAGVTQSPTHLIKTRGQQVTLRCSPISGHKSVSWYQQVLGQGPQFIFQYYEKEERGRGNFPDRFSARQFPNYSSELNVNALLLGDSALYLCASSLVLGAADTQYFGPGTRLTVL.

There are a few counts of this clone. The CDR3 protein is CASSQLRLRDGGNTIYF. CDR3 sequence (DNA): TGCGCCAGCAGCCAGTTAAGATTGCGAGACGGGGGAAACACCATATATTTT. V gene TRBV4-3 combines with J gene TRBJ1-3, with D hard to call. This CDR3 has 17 amino acids. Germline lookup yields CDR1 LGHNA and CDR2 YSLEER. The germline V and J ends were trimmed by 3 bases and 4 bases, with 19 bases remaining between them.

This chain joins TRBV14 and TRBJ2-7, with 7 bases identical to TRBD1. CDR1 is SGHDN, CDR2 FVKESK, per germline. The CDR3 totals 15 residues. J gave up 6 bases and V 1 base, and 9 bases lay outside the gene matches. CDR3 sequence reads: CASSQAKGQLAEQYF. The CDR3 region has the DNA TGTGCCAGCAGCCAAGCCAAGGGACAGTTGGCCGAGCAGTACTTC.

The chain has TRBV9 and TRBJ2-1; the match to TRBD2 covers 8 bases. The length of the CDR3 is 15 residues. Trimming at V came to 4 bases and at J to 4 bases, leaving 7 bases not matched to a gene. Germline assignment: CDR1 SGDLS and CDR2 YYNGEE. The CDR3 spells CASSPRLAGYNEQFF. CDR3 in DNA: TGTGCCAGCAGCCCCAGGCTAGCGGGTTACAATGAGCAGTTCTTC.

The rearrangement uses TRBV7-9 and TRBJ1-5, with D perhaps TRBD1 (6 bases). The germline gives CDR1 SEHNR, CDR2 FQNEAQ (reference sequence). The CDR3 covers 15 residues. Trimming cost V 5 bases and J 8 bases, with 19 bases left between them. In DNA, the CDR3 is TGTGCCAGCAGCCCCGGAGGGGGGGCGAGGAAGCCCCAGCATTTT. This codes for CASSPGGGARKPQHF.

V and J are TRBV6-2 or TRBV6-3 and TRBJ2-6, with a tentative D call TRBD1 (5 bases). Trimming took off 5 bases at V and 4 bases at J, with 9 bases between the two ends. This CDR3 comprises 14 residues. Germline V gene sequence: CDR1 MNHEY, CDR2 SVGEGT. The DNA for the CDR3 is TGTGCCAGCAGTAGGACATCGGGGGCCAACGTCCTGACTTTC. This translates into CASSRTSGANVLTF.

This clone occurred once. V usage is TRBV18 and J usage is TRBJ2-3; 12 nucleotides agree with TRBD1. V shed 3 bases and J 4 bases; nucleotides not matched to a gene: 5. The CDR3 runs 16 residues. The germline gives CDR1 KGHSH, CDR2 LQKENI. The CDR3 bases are TGTGCCAGCTCACCGGGACAGGGGGCCTTCTCAGATACGCAGTATTTT. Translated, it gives CASSPGQGAFSDTQYF.

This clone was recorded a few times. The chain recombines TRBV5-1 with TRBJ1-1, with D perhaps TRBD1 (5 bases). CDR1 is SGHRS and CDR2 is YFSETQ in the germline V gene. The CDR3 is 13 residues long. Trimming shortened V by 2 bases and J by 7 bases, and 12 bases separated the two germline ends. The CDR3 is CASSFSSDSEAFF. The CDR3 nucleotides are TGCGCCAGCAGCTTTTCCAGCGACAGTGAAGCTTTCTTT.

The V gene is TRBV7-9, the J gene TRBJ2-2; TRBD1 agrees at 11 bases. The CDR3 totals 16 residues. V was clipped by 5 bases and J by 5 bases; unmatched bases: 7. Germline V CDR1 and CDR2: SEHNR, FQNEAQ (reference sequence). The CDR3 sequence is CASSLGQGALTGELFF. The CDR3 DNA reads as TGTGCCAGCAGCCTTGGACAGGGGGCTCTTACCGGGGAGCTGTTTTTT.

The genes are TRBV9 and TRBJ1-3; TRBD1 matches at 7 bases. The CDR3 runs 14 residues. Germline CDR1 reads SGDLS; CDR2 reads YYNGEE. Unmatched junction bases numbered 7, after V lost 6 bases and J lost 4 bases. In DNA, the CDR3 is TGTGCCAGCACCAGACAGGGTATCGGAAACACCATATATTTT. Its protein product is CASTRQGIGNTIYF.

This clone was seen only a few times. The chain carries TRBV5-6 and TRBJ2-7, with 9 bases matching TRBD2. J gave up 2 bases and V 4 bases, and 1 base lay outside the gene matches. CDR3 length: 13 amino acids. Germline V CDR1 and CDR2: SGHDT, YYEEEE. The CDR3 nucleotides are TGTGCCAGCAGCCAGCGGGGGGCCTACGAGCAGTACTTC. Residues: CASSQRGAYEQYF.

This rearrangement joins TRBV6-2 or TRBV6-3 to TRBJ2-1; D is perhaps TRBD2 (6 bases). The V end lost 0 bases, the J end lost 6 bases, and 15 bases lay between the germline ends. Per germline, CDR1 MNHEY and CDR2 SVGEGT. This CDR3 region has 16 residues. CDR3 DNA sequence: TGTGCCAGCAGTTACTCCCCCGGGACTCCCTCCAATGAGCAGTTCTTC. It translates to CASSYSPGTPSNEQFF.

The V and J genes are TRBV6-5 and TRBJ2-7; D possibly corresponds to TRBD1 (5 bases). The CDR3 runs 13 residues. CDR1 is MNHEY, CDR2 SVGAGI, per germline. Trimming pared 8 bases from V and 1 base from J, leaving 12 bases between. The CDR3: CASRLGESYEQYF. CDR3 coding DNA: TGTGCCAGCCGCTTAGGGGAATCCTACGAGCAGTACTTC.

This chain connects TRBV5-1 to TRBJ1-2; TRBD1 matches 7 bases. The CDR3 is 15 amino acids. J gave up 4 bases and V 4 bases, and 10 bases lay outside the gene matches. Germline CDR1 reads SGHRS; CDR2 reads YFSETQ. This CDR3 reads CASSLPDRPFYGYTF. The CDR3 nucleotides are TGCGCCAGCAGCCTCCCGGACAGGCCCTTCTATGGCTACACCTTC.

The CDR3 loop is CASSTGQGRGNTIYF. For the CDR3, the DNA is TGTGCCAGTAGTACAGGACAGGGGAGAGGAAACACCATATATTTT. The chain employs TRBV19 and TRBJ1-3; TRBD1 aligns across 9 bases. Germline V gives CDR1 LNHDA, CDR2 SQIVND (reference sequence). J lost 4 bases, V lost 4 bases, and 5 bases had no gene match. The CDR3 contains 15 residues.

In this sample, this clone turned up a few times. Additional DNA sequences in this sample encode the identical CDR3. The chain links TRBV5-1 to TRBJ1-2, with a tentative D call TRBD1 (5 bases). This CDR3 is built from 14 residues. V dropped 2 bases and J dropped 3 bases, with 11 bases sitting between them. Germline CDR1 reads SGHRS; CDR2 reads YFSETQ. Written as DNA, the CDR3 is TGCGCCAGCAGCTTAGCAGGGTACGACTATGGCTACACCTTC. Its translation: CASSLAGYDYGYTF.

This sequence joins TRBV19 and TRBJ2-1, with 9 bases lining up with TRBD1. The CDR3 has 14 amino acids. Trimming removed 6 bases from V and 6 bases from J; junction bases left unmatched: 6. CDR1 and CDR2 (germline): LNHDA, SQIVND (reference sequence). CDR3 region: CASRGTGFINEQFF. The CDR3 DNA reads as TGTGCCAGTAGAGGGACAGGGTTCATCAATGAGCAGTTCTTC.